This T cell receptor beta chain was identified in a study of T cells in tumors after PD-1 blockade (dated by TCRdb to between 2018 and 2021). Turning to the overall study: Prior checkpoint blockade, systemic immunosuppressant use, and recent radiotherapy or other anti-cancer therapy within 4 weeks were grounds for patient exclusion. Using site-matched tumors from BCC or SCC patients sampled before and after anti-PD-1 therapy, the study carried out paired single-cell RNA and TCR sequencing. Ongoing daily vismodegib 150 mg was also given to a subset of patients during anti-PD-1 treatment. Patients were treated with either pembrolizumab 200 mg every 3 weeks or cemiplimab 350 mg every 2 weeks. To compare clonotypes in blood versus tumor, bulk TCR sequencing was run on approximately 11 peripheral blood samples drawn from 5 patients. RECIST version 1.1 was the standard used to evaluate clinical response. On average, peripheral blood samples had more than 90,000 TCR templates (range roughly 21,000-257,772) and some 35,000 unique clonotypes.

The immunoSEQ platform was used for deep TCRbeta sequencing. The published analysis was carried out like this. For further analysis, only productive rearrangements were exported from the immunoSEQ Analyzer. Bulk TCRbeta clonotypes were assigned T cell phenotypes by matching to single-cell RNA+TCR-seq clones sharing the same TCRbeta sequence. Using bulk TCR sequencing data, clone enrichment in tumor was calculated by dividing a clone's tumor frequency by the same clone's PBMC frequency. TCRs were sorted with GLIPH into specificity groups, meaning clusters of distinct TCRs that share CDR3 motifs and likely recognize common antigens. TCRdb retrieved this table from immuneACCESS and kept in-frame rearrangements only. Not all clones are present; in checked studies, unresolved V genes account for under half, and no reason is known for the remainder. Clone size and V and J calls were adopted from that table, with D and trimming inferred from the DNA. For this sample the table gives some 66,000 clones, of which about 74% were detected only once. About 4.4% of the sample comes from the top ten.

Worth noting for this clone: Its cognate antigen has yet to be identified. Base qualities are missing; no much larger clone stands one base away.

The intended sense of this specimen's time point label: after anti-PD-1 therapy. Genomic DNA extracted from tumor biopsies or peripheral blood was used for bulk TCRbeta sequencing, with input ranging from about 600 ng to 6,004 ng. Every patient was a poor candidate for surgical resection and had histologically proven advanced or metastatic basal or squamous cell carcinoma. Of the approximately twelve patients making up the basal cell carcinoma cohort, seven or eight underwent bulk tumor TCR sequencing. Taken from the germline V gene (reference sequence), the CDR1 and CDR2 loops are SEHNR and FQNEAQ. The CDR3 spans 16 residues, from the cysteine through the phenylalanine. CDR3 DNA is the only sequence kept; it has 48 bases, read in frame from the first base. V drops 1 base and J drops 3 bases, leaving 16 bases in between. Overall study results and their limits: About 41% of tumor TCR clonotypes were detected in blood, and some novel exhausted tumor clones were observed in pre-treatment blood, which was taken as suggesting peripheral recruitment. Where the novel T cell clones came from was not identified, and possible sources could include lymphoid organs or rare unexpanded clones inside the tumor or in the tumor periphery.

Rearrangement joined TRBV7-9 to TRBJ2-7, with TRBD2 perhaps the D gene, on 6 matching bases. The sample in question was PBMCs, obtained after anti-PD-1 treatment. This TCR came from a human donor with basal cell carcinoma. The DNA sequence follows: TGTGCCAGCAGCTTAGGGGGAGCGGGTCGAAGCTACGAGCAGTACTTC. It translates as CASSLGGAGRSYEQYF.